This T cell receptor beta chain was obtained from a study of T cell repertoires in cytomegalovirus infection. Looking at the study overall: Both recently identified HLA-C-restricted and well-studied HLA-B-restricted CMV epitopes were used in the study. Public TCR beta signature analysis indicated the presence of both CMV infection and matching HLA type.

In TCRdb, the reads were re-called with MiXCR into one record per CDR3 protein. The table shows around 770,000 distinct CDR3 sequences, with around 29% occurring only once. As concerns this clonotype: As yet, its antigen is unknown.

Study observations and caveats: Across the ex vivo response, the dominant clonotypes were HLA-C-restricted CMV-specific TCR beta clonotypes. Cumulative frequency (of public TCR beta family members) identified carriers of CMV plus the relevant HLA.

Trimming took 2 bases from V and 9 from J, leaving 8 bases between them. Germline V lookup: CDR1 SGHNT, CDR2 YENEEA. This CDR3 comprises 12 residues. The receptor was isolated from a human donor in good health (CMV status not recorded). Some clones in this sample may be carry-over from other donors' samples. The J gene is TRBJ2-1, the V gene TRBV11-3; D is undetermined. The input for sequencing was cultured CD8+ T cells from PBMCs, taken from culture after CMV antigen stimulation. CDR3 protein: CASSLKGLEQFF. CDR3 in DNA: TGTGCCAGCAGCTTAAAAGGGCTTGAGCAGTTCTTC.